The entry below describes one TCR beta chain. This clone is a singleton in its sample. This receptor's antigen is unknown. Nothing much larger sits one base from this clone, and base qualities are not available. The data stem from a study of shared clonotypes between healthy human individuals (dated by TCRdb to about 2020). Regarding the research as a whole: A few men and a couple of women, aged 18 to 49 years, made up the cohort. For each donor, CD4 naive and CD4 memory were each given three plates, CD8 naive was given two plates, and CD8 memory was given one plate. To estimate repertoire size and how much clonotypes are shared between individuals, the study performed deep sequencing of blood TCR repertoires from 4 to 6 healthy adults. To increase sequencing depth and limit assay-specific biases, TCR repertoire library preparation and sequencing were carried out by different laboratories using diverse techniques. Leukapheresis yielded between about 0.85 and 9.5 billion PBMCs per donor.

CD8 naive samples were obtained by positive selection for CCR7 among CD45RO-negative cells, yielding a CD45RA+CCR7+ population from which TemRA cells were excluded. Healthy HIV-negative adults with no recently reported acute infections or vaccinations were included as donors. Every donor was a Caucasian adult living in Nashville, Tennessee, USA. After blood collection by leukapheresis, PBMCs were isolated using Ficoll-Histopaque density gradient centrifugation and then cryopreserved in the vapor phase of liquid nitrogen. Analytical flow cytometry was used to check the purity and quantity of each magnetically sorted T cell population. From each sorted fraction, genomic DNA was isolated and quantified by UV absorbance on a Nanodrop 2000c. The germline V gene (reference sequence) sets CDR1 to WNHNN and CDR2 to SYGVQD. The CDR3, from cysteine to phenylalanine, totals 12 residues. Solely the CDR3 DNA is kept, with 36 bases framed from the first base. V is cut by 10 bases and J by 0 bases, and the space between the germline ends is 9 bases.

TCR CDR3 regions were amplified from genomic DNA by multiplex PCR using the deep immunoSEQ assay. For each cell subset, the extracted genomic DNA was distributed evenly across all wells of several immunoSEQ 96-well plates, and each plate served as one replicate. For sorted subsets, 200 to 250 ng genomic DNA, equal to about 30,000 T cell genomes, was loaded into each replicate PCR. The purified libraries were quantified using a Qubit 3.0 fluorometer, sized with a Bioanalyzer 2100, and then quantified again using the KAPA Library Quantification kit. Every immunoSEQ 96-well plate was sequenced on a separate single-read 150-cycle Illumina NextSeq 550 flow cell. In the paper's pipeline: Because the immunoSEQ output included only junctional sequences and no quality scores, the filtering could not be the same as the filtering used for full-length reads. To assign V/J genes and CDR3, sequences were annotated using PyIR, a Python wrapper for IgBLAST v1.9, with IMGT germline references. Reads were removed for weak V/J assignments (E-value above 1e-6), missing CDR3, stop codons, out-of-frame junctions, or ambiguous translated residues. V3J clonotypes were defined as sequences sharing an identical inferred V gene, J gene, and CDR3 amino acid sequence. Percentage overlap between repertoires was calculated by dividing the number of shared unique clonotypes by the size of the smaller repertoire. Three approaches were used to assess repertoire richness: RTK rarefaction, the Chao1 estimator, and Recon v2.1 estimates of unobserved clonotypes. For all TCRbeta clonotypes obtained by the gDNA method from four donors, generation probabilities were computed with OLGA. This is the immuneACCESS table as TCRdb keeps it, with only in-frame sequences that have V and J called. A part of the clones is gone; compared with another copy, unresolved V genes explain less than half, and the rest is unexplained. V, J and clone size are those of that table, while D and trimming were read from the DNA. The sample table contains about 680,000 clones; only one count was recorded for 90% to 95% of them. The ten most abundant clones make up approximately 22% of the sample.

The investigation overall reported the following: Pairwise subsampling led to the expectation that sequencing depth would affect the degree of clonotype sharing among donors. Because the study included only a small number of donors, the genetic and exposure-history diversity represented was limited. When a handful of donors were compared, the shared fraction of clonotypes was roughly 4.8% for naive CD4, approximately 3.3% for naive CD8, about 2.4% for memory CD4, and less than 0.5% for memory CD8. Compared with non-shared clonotypes, the clonotypes found in all four sorted-subset donors had higher generation probabilities. Naive subsets generally had larger estimated clonotype richness than memory subsets. Incomplete sequencing was indicated by rarefaction of sorted-subset datasets, despite the large sequencing depth. Sampling was restricted to blood, and TCR repertoires in tissue are likely to differ from TCR repertoires in blood.

Rearrangement joined TRBV10-1 to TRBJ1-1, with the D gene not clear enough to name. This receptor was obtained from a man aged 25-45 years in good health. The sample consisted of naive CD8+ T cells sorted from blood. The cell subset or site label, read with the paper, signifies: CD45RA+CCR7+. The nucleotides are TGCGCCATCGTTACTTTGAACACTGAAGCTTTCTTT. The translation is CAIVTLNTEAFF.